The clone carrying this TCR beta chain was observed a handful of times. Its antigen remains unidentified. The sample originates from a study of shared clonotypes between healthy human individuals. TCRdb keeps only in-frame clones here, not all; method: immunoSEQ multiplex PCR. The profile shows some 500,000 clones, more than 70% of them singletons. Study results and limitations: A limitation of the genetic and exposure-history diversity represented arose from few donors.

Germline V gene lookup returns CDR1 LGHNA and CDR2 YSLEER. The CDR3 runs 13 residues. Trimming shortened V by 4 bases and J by 0 bases, and 6 bases separated the two germline ends. This clonotype was sampled from a woman aged 40 to 50 in good health. Some clones in this sample may be carry-over from other donors' samples. The sequencing input was PBMCs. This chain links TRBV4-3 with TRBJ2-5; possible D gene TRBD1, 5 bases. CDR3 in amino acids: CASSRQYQETQYF. For the CDR3, the DNA is TGCGCCAGCAGCCGACAGTACCAAGAGACCCAGTACTTC.